The rows below give T cell receptor beta chains drawn from one sample of a study of blood T cell repertoires in COVID-19. Profiled with immunoSEQ multiplex PCR; TCRdb holds only in-frame clones, not every one. The sample holds 130,000 to 150,000 clones, about 80% seen once. The sample taken for sequencing was peripheral blood. The receptors come from a woman aged 80 or over with acute or convalescent COVID-19. The CDR3 runs from the conserved cysteine through the conserved F or W. D genes are given only for firm matches. Clone size, where shown, is once, few, many, or a class for clones that have expanded.

TRBV6-1	TRBJ2-2	.	.	CASSDRLGGELFF	TGTGCCAGCAGTGACAGGTTGGGTGGGGAGCTGTTTTTT
TRBV7-9	TRBJ1-6	.	.	CASSFSGSPLHF	TGTGCCAGCAGCTTCTCAGGCTCACCCCTCCACTTT
TRBV10-3	TRBJ2-2	TRBD1	.	CAINRQGAGGELFF	TGTGCCATCAACCGACAGGGGGCCGGCGGGGAGCTGTTTTTT
TRBV5-1	TRBJ2-1	.	few	CASSSDSTPYNEQFF	TGCGCCAGCAGCTCGGACAGTACCCCCTACAATGAGCAGTTCTTC
TRBV6-5	TRBJ1-1	.	.	CASSYRQANTEAFF	TGTGCCAGCAGTTACAGGCAGGCGAACACTGAAGCTTTCTTT
TRBV4-2	TRBJ1-5	.	once	CASSQDGATLNQPQHF	TGTGCCAGCAGCCAAGATGGGGCGACCCTAAATCAGCCCCAGCATTTT
TRBV15	TRBJ1-2	.	.	CATSADISYGYTF	TGTGCCACCAGCGCCGACATTAGCTATGGCTACACCTTC
TRBV6-4	TRBJ1-2	.	.	CASSDSRGTATGGYTF	TGTGCCAGCAGTGACTCCCGCGGGACCGCAACGGGGGGCTACACCTTC
TRBV30	TRBJ2-3	TRBD2	.	CAWSPGGGADTQYF	TGTGCCTGGAGTCCTGGCGGGGGGGCGGATACGCAGTATTTT
TRBV18	TRBJ1-1	TRBD1	once	CASSPMTGEIGTEAFF	TGTGCCAGCTCACCTATGACAGGGGAGATAGGTACTGAAGCTTTCTTT
TRBV2	TRBJ2-3	TRBD2	.	CASLPARLAGGSSTDTQYF	TGTGCCAGCCTTCCCGCCCGACTAGCGGGGGGATCTAGCACAGATACGCAGTATTTT
TRBV19	TRBJ2-3	TRBD1	.	CASSMGRGTTDTQYF	TGTGCCAGTAGTATGGGCAGGGGGACCACAGATACGCAGTATTTT
TRBV7-3	TRBJ1-2	.	few	CASSPTTGSGGGYTF	TGTGCCAGCAGCCCCACCACGGGCTCAGGAGGCGGCTACACCTTC
TRBV6-5	TRBJ1-6	.	.	CASSYVGGRSSPLHF	TGTGCCAGCAGTTACGTGGGGGGACGGAGTTCACCCCTCCACTTT
TRBV5-5	TRBJ1-1	.	.	CASSLRLMNTEAFF	TGTGCCAGCAGCCTAAGACTCATGAACACTGAAGCTTTCTTT